Sequencing of this T cell receptor (beta chain) was carried out in a study of T cells in Graves' hyperthyroidism and ophthalmopathy. RNA transcripts gave rise to amplified TCR beta CDR3 regions. The TCR CDR3 was amplified in a first-round RT-PCR using the HTBI primer set. MiXCR, run by TCRdb on the multiplex PCR reads, gives a single entry per CDR3 protein. This sample has about 600,000 distinct CDR3 sequences, with about a sixth found just once. This clonotype was found a few times. No antigen is known for it. Points from the study as a whole: Most thyroid clonotypes with frequency above 0.001 were detected in blood.

This receptor was taken from a woman in her 40s with Graves' ophthalmopathy. Sequencing was performed on blood.

This chain's CDR3 is CASSSGRLTYEQYF. The CDR3 DNA reads as TGTGCCAGCAGTTCGGGACGGCTTACCTACGAGCAGTACTTC. The chain employs TRBV7-2 and TRBJ2-7; D possibly matches TRBD1 or TRBD2 (5 bases each). Per the germline V gene, CDR1 is SGHTA and CDR2 is FQGNSA. The CDR3 contains 14 residues. The V and J ends lost 6 bases and 2 bases respectively, with 14 bases between them.